Each of the 11 T cell receptor beta chains below was sequenced from the same sample in a study of T-cell memory formation after mild COVID-19. MiXCR, run by TCRdb on the 5' RACE reads, gives a single entry per CDR3 protein. This table holds some 450,000 distinct CDR3 sequences, around 17% found once. Sequenced material: PBMCs or a T cell subset sorted from them (not recorded which). These receptors were obtained from a man between 18 and 29 years old who had mild COVID-19 (a few samples of this study predate the infection). Cell type and time point are not known.

This clonotype was seen many times. The genes are TRBV4-2 and TRBJ2-7; TRBD2 aligns across 8 bases. Germline CDR1 and CDR2: LGHNA and YNFKEQ. Losses at the gene ends were 8 bases for V and 3 bases for J; bases not matched to a gene: 6. CDR3 length: 13 amino acids. CDR3 loop: CASGAGDVYEQYF. The CDR3, as DNA: TGTGCCAGCGGAGCGGGGGATGTCTACGAGCAGTACTTC.

The chain has TRBV5-1 and TRBJ2-3; D remains ambiguous. The CDR3 covers 14 residues. The germline V gene has CDR1 SGHRS and CDR2 YFSETQ. The ends were cut back, 4 bases at V and 2 bases at J, with 11 bases in the middle. The CDR3 here is CASSPHYNTDTQYF. The CDR3 DNA is TGCGCCAGCAGCCCTCACTACAACACAGATACGCAGTATTTT. The full variable domain, completed using reference TRBV5-1 and TRBJ2-3, is KAGVTQTPRYLIKTRGQQVTLSCSPISGHRSVSWYQQTPGQGLQFLFEYFSETQRNKGNFPGRFSGRQFSNSRSEMNVSTLELGDSALYLCASSPHYNTDTQYFGPGTRLTVL.

The chain links TRBV10-3 to TRBJ1-2; 7 nucleotides agree with TRBD1. CDR3 length: 13 amino acids. Trimming removed 3 bases from V and 4 bases from J; junction bases left unmatched: 2. Germline lookup yields CDR1 ENHRY and CDR2 SYGVKD. CDR3 loop: CAISEEGAYGYTF. CDR3 nucleotide sequence: TGTGCCATCAGTGAAGAGGGGGCCTATGGCTACACCTTC.

The chain uses TRBV18 and TRBJ1-6; 7 bases fit TRBD1. The ends lost 4 bases at V and 13 bases at J; junction bases unmatched: 10. CDR3 length: 14 residues. The germline V gene encodes CDR1 KGHSH and CDR2 LQKENI. The CDR3 DNA follows: TGTGCCAGCTCACAGGGACAGAAACTTCTCCCCCTCCACTTT. This translates into CASSQGQKLLPLHF.

The CDR3 spells CASSLGDIQYF. DNA for the CDR3: TGTGCCAGCAGTTTGGGTGACATTCAGTACTTC. The chain is built from TRBV27 and TRBJ2-4; D is ambiguous. V was shortened by 3 bases and J by 8 bases, with 5 bases between the two germline ends. Germline V gene sequence: CDR1 MNHEY, CDR2 SMNVEV (reference sequence). The CDR3 consists of 11 residues.

This chain links TRBV28 with TRBJ1-5; perhaps TRBD1 as D (5 bases). Germline V lookup: CDR1 MDHEN, CDR2 SYDVKM. The CDR3 length is 13 residues. In DNA, the CDR3 is TGTGCGGGGGGTTCGTATAGCAATCAGCCCCAGCATTTT. Translation: CAGGSYSNQPQHF. Full variable domain (remainder filled in from reference TRBV28 and TRBJ1-5): DVKVTQSSRYLVKRTGEKVFLECVQDMDHENMFWYRQDPGLGLRLIYFSYDVKMKEKGDIPEGYSVSREKKERFSLILESASTNQTSMYLCAGGSYSNQPQHFGDGTRLSIL.

This clonotype was picked up a small number of times. The chain links TRBV20-1 to TRBJ2-1; D perhaps matches TRBD1 (6 bases). Germline V lookup: CDR1 DFQATT, CDR2 SNEGSKA (reference sequence). This CDR3 region has 14 residues. V lost 6 bases and J lost 9, with 21 bases in between. The CDR3 coding sequence is TGCAGTGCCCCAGGGGCAGGGGAAGAGGGTGAGCAGTTCTTC. Amino acid sequence: CSAPGAGEEGEQFF.

This sequence joins TRBV10-3 and TRBJ2-1; a weak D match, TRBD1 (5 bases). Per germline, CDR1 ENHRY and CDR2 SYGVKD. V gave up 6 bases and J gave up 0 bases, with 12 bases separating them. The CDR3 has 15 residues. CDR3 DNA sequence: TGTGCCATCAGCCCCTACAGGTCCTCCTACAATGAGCAGTTCTTC. Amino acid sequence: CAISPYRSSYNEQFF.

This rearrangement joins TRBV7-9 to TRBJ1-6; D possibly corresponds to TRBD1 (5 bases). Germline V gene sequence: CDR1 SEHNR, CDR2 FQNEAQ (reference sequence). The CDR3 runs to 15 residues. V was shortened by 5 bases and J by 8 bases, with 16 bases between the two germline ends. CDR3 DNA sequence: TGTGCCAGCAGCGCGCTCCACTTGACAGATTCACCCCTCCACTTT. Translated, it gives CASSALHLTDSPLHF.

This clonotype has just a few counts. The V call is TRBV18, the J call TRBJ1-1; D gene ambiguous. This CDR3 contains 13 residues. The V and J ends lost 1 base and 3 bases respectively, with 6 bases between them. Germline V CDR1 and CDR2: KGHSH, LQKENI. DNA of the CDR3: TGTGCCAGCTCACCACGGTTCGACACTGAAGCTTTCTTT. It is translated as CASSPRFDTEAFF.

This rearrangement joins TRBV6-5 to TRBJ2-3; D gene unclear. The CDR3 is 15 residues long. V dropped 3 bases and J dropped 4 bases, with 14 bases sitting between them. CDR1 is MNHEY, CDR2 SVGAGI, per germline. CDR3 sequence (DNA): TGTGCCAGCAGTTATGACGCGGTGAGCGCAGATACGCAGTATTTT. It specifies CASSYDAVSADTQYF.